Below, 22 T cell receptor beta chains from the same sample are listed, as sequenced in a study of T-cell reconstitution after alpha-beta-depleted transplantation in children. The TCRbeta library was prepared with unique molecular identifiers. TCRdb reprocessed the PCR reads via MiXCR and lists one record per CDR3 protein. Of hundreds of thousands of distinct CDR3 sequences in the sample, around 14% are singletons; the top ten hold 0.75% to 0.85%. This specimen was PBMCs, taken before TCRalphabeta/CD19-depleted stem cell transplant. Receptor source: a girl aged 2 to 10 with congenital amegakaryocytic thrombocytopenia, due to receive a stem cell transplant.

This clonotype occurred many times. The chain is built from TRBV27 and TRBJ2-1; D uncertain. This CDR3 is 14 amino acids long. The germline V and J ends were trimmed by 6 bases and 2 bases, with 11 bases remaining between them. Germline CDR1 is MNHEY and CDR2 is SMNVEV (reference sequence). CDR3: CASRIGPTYNEQFF. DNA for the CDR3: TGTGCCAGCAGGATCGGACCGACCTACAATGAGCAGTTCTTC.

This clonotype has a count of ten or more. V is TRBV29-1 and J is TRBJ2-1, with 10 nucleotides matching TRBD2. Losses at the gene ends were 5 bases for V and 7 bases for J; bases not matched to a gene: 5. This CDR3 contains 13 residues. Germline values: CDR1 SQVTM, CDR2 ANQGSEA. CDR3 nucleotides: TGCAGCGTTAGCGGGAGGGCCTCGAATGAGCAGTTCTTC. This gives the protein CSVSGRASNEQFF.

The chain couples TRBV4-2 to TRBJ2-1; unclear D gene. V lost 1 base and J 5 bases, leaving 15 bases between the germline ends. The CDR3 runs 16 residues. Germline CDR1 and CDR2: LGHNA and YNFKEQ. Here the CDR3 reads CASSQVPGLVDNEQFF. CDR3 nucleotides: TGTGCCAGCAGCCAAGTCCCGGGTCTAGTCGACAATGAGCAGTTCTTC.

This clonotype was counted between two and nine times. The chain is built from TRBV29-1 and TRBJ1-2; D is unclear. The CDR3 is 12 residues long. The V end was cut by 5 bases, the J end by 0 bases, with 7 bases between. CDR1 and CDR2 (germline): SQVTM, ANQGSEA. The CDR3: CSVPVPNYGYTF. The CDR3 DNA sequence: TGCAGCGTTCCCGTCCCTAACTATGGCTACACCTTC.

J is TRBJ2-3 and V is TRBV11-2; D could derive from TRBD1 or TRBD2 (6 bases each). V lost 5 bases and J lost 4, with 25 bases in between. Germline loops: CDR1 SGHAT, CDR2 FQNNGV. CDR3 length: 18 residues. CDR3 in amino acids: CASSPPLGGGKNPDTQYF. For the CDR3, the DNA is TGTGCCAGCAGCCCCCCCCTCGGGGGCGGGAAAAACCCAGATACGCAGTATTTT.

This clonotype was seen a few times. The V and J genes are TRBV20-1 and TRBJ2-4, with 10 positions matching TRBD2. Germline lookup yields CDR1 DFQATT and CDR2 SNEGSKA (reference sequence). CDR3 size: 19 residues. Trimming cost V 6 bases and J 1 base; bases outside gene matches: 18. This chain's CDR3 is CSALLGRSGREWAKNIQYF. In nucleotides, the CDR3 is TGCAGTGCCCTCCTCGGTAGAAGCGGGAGGGAATGGGCCAAAAACATTCAGTACTTC.

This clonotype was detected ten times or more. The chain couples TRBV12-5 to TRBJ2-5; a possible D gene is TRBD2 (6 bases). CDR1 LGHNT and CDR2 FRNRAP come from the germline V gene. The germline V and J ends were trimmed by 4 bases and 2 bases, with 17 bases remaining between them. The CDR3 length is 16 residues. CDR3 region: CASGSPLTGTQETQYF. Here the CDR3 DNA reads TGTGCTAGTGGTTCGCCGTTAACCGGGACTCAAGAGACCCAGTACTTC.

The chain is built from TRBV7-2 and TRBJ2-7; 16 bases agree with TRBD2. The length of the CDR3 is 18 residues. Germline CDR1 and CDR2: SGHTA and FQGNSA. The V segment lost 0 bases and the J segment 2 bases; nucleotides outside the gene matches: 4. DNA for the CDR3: TGTGCCAGCAGCTTAGCGGGACTAGCGGGAGGGCCCACCTACGAGCAGTACTTC. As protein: CASSLAGLAGGPTYEQYF. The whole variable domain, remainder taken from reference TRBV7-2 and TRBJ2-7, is GAGVSQSPSNKVTEKGKDVELRCDPISGHTALYWYRQSLGQGLEFLIYFQGNSAPDKSGLPSDRFSAERTGGSVSTLTIQRTQQEDSAVYLCASSLAGLAGGPTYEQYFGPGTRLTVT.

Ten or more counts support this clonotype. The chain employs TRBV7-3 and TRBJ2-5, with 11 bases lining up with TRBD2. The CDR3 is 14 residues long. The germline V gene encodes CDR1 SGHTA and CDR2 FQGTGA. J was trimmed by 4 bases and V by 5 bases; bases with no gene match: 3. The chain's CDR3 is CASSPGLAGETQYF. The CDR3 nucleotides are TGTGCCAGCAGCCCAGGACTAGCGGGAGAGACCCAGTACTTC.

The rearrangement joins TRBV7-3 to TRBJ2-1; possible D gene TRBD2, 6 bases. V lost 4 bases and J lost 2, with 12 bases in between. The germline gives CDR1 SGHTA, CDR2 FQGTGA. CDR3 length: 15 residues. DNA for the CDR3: TGTGCCAGCAGCTCTGAAGCGGGTACCTACAATGAGCAGTTCTTC. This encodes CASSSEAGTYNEQFF.

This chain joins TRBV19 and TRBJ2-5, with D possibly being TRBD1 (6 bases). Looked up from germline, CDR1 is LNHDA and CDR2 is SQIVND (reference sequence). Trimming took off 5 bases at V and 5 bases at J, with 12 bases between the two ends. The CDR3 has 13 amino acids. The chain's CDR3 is CASSAGTTETQYF. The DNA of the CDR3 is TGTGCCAGTAGTGCCGGGACAACGGAGACCCAGTACTTC.

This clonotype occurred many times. CDR3 protein: CASKLAEPYNEQFF. The CDR3 DNA reads as TGTGCCAGCAAGCTAGCGGAGCCTTACAATGAGCAGTTCTTC. The chain has TRBV2 and TRBJ2-1; 7 bases fit TRBD2. V trimming: 7 bases; J trimming: 4 bases; junction bases outside the gene matches: 7. The CDR3 extends over 14 amino acids. The germline V gene encodes CDR1 SNHLY and CDR2 FYNNEI.

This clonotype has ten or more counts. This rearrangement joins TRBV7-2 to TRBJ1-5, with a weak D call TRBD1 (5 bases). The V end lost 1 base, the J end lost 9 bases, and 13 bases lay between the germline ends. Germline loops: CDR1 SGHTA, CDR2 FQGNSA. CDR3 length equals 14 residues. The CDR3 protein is CASSLGEGVGPQHF. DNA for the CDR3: TGTGCCAGCAGCTTAGGGGAAGGGGTCGGGCCCCAGCATTTT.

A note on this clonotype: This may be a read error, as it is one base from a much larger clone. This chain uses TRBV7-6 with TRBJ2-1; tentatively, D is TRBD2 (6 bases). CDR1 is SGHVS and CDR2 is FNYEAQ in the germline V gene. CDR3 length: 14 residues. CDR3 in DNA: TGTGCCAGCAGCTTAGATAGCGGTTACAATGAGAAGTTCTTC. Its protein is CASSLDSGYNEKFF.

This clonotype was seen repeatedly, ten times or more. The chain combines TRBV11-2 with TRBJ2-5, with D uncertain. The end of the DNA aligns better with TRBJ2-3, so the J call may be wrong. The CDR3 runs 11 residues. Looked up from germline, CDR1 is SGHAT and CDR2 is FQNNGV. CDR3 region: CASSRVETQYF. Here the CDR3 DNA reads TGTGCCAGCAGCAGGGTGGAGACGCAGTATTTT.

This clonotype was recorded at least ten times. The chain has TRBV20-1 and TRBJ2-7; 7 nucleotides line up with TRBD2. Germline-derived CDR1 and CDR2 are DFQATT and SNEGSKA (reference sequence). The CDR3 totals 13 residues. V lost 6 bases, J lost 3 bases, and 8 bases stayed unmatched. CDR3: CSAASGDYYEQYF. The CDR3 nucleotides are TGCAGTGCCGCCTCGGGGGACTACTACGAGCAGTACTTC.

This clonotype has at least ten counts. CDR3 sequence: CASSLEGDGTGELFF. CDR3 in DNA: TGTGCCAGCAGCTTGGAAGGGGACGGCACCGGGGAGCTGTTTTTT. This chain links TRBV5-4 with TRBJ2-2; D is possibly TRBD1 or TRBD2 (5 bases each). The CDR3 extends over 15 amino acids. V lost 0 bases and J lost 4, with 10 bases in between. CDR1 SGHNT and CDR2 YYREEE come from the germline V gene (reference sequence).

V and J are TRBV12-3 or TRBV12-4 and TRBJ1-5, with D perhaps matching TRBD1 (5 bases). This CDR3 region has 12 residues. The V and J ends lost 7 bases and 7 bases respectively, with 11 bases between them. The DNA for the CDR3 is TGTGCCAGCACCATGGGGGACCAGCCCCAGCATTTT. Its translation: CASTMGDQPQHF.

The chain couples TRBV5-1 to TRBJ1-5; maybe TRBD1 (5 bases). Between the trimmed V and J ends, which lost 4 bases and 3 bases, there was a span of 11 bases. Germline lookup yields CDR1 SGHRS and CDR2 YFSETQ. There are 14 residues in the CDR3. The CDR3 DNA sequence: TGCGCCAGCAGCCCGGGACTCGACAATCAGCCCCAGCATTTT. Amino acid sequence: CASSPGLDNQPQHF.

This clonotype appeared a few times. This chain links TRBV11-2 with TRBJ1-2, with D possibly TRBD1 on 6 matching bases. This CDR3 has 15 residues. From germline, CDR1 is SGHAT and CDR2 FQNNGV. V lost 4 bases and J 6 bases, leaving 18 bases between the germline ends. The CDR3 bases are TGTGCCAGCAGCTCAACGACAGGATCTTACGATGGCTACACCTTC. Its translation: CASSSTTGSYDGYTF.

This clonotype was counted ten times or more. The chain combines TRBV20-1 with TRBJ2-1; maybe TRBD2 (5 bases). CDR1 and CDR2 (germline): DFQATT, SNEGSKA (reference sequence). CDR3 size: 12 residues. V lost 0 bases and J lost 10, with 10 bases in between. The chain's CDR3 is CSARDDRGEQFF. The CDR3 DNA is TGCAGTGCTAGAGATGACCGCGGGGAGCAGTTCTTC.

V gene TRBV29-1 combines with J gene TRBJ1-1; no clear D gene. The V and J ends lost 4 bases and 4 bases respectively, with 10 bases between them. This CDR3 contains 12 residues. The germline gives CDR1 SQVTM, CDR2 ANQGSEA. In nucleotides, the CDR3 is TGCAGCGTTGTGTCGGTCAGCACTGAAGCTTTCTTT. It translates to CSVVSVSTEAFF.